This T cell receptor beta chain is drawn from a study of CD8 T cells in Susac syndrome. Per the germline V gene, CDR1 is SGHDT and CDR2 is YYEEEE. V lost 0 bases to trimming and J lost 5 bases; unmatched junction nucleotides: 6. The CDR3 sequence is 17 residues long. An input of roughly 0.5 to 1 ug of RNA was subjected to reverse transcription using random hexamers. Using its own MiXCR run on the immunoSEQ multiplex PCR reads, TCRdb lists one record per CDR3 protein. The sample carries 150,000 to 200,000 distinct CDR3 sequences, approximately 90% recorded once. The CD8+ and CD4+ T cells were isolated magnetically using a negative isolation approach, whereas the TEMRA cells were enriched by FACS.

The rearrangement uses TRBV5-6 and TRBJ2-5; 14 nucleotides agree with TRBD2. The sequence came from a human donor in good health. Specimen: CD4+ T cells from PBMCs. In nucleotides, the CDR3 is TGTGCCAGCAGCTTGGGACTAGCGGGAGGGCCGGGGGAGACCCAGTACTTC. This encodes CASSLGLAGGPGETQYF.